This passage covers 14 T cell receptor beta chains from one sample sequenced in a study of blood T cell repertoires in COVID-19. This table comes from immunoSEQ multiplex PCR, and its TCRdb copy is limited to in-frame clones, with some not included. The repertoire consists of about 69,000 clones, with 75% to 85% occurring once and the leading ten covering roughly 48%. The material sequenced was peripheral blood. The receptors stem from a human donor in a cohort sampled during active COVID-19.

The gene calls are TRBV7-8 and TRBJ1-2; D remains ambiguous. Trimming removed 3 bases from V and 6 bases from J, with 5 bases in between. Germline lookup yields CDR1 SGHVS and CDR2 FQNEAQ. This CDR3 spans 11 amino acids. The CDR3 region is CASSLRDGYTF. The CDR3 bases are TGTGCCAGCAGCTTGAGGGATGGCTACACCTTC.

This chain connects TRBV5-1 to TRBJ1-1; the D is unclear. Trimming shortened V by 0 bases and J by 6 bases, and 21 bases separated the two germline ends. This CDR3 contains 17 residues. Germline CDR1 is SGHRS and CDR2 is YFSETQ. DNA of the CDR3: TGCGCCAGCAGCTTGGGACGGGAAAGGAGGAGGATCGCTGAAGCTTTCTTT. The encoded protein is CASSLGRERRRIAEAFF. The variable domain in full, completed from reference TRBV5-1 and TRBJ1-1, reads KAGVTQTPRYLIKTRGQQVTLSCSPISGHRSVSWYQQTPGQGLQFLFEYFSETQRNKGNFPGRFSGRQFSNSRSEMNVSTLELGDSALYLCASSLGRERRRIAEAFFGQGTRLTVV.

The chain couples TRBV27 to TRBJ1-2; D uncertain. This CDR3 contains 15 residues. V lost 3 bases to trimming and J lost 0 bases, with 11 bases between them. Per the germline V gene, CDR1 is MNHEY and CDR2 is SMNVEV (reference sequence). The CDR3: CASSFAGATNYGYTF. In DNA form, the CDR3 reads TGTGCCAGCAGTTTTGCGGGTGCTACTAACTATGGCTACACCTTC.

This clone has more than one count but fewer than ten. The rearrangement joins TRBV5-1 to TRBJ1-1; D not certain. The CDR3 has 14 residues. Germline values: CDR1 SGHRS, CDR2 YFSETQ. The ends were cut back, 4 bases at V and 1 base at J, with 11 bases in the middle. CDR3 sequence: CASSGSGGNTEAFF. The CDR3 DNA reads TGCGCCAGCAGCGGCTCGGGAGGGAACACTGAAGCTTTCTTT.

This rearrangement joins TRBV3-1 (or the pseudogene TRBV3-2) to TRBJ1-4; D is uncertain. The CDR3 has 13 amino acids. Deletions cut 4 bases from V and 10 bases from J, with 13 bases between. Germline V lookup: CDR1 LGHDT, CDR2 YNNKEL (reference sequence). As DNA, the CDR3 is TGTGCCAGCAGCCCGTCACCCCGAGGAAAACTGTTTTTT. Its protein is CASSPSPRGKLFF.

The chain carries TRBV5-6 and TRBJ2-5; the D gene is possibly TRBD1 (5 bases). CDR3 length: 15 amino acids. The V and J ends lost 4 bases and 5 bases respectively, with 18 bases between them. Germline CDR1 is SGHDT and CDR2 is YYEEEE. This CDR3 reads CASSHGLAAGETQYF. The CDR3 DNA is TGTGCCAGCAGCCACGGGCTGGCGGCAGGGGAGACCCAGTACTTC.

J is TRBJ2-5 and V is TRBV3-1 (or the pseudogene TRBV3-2); the match to TRBD2 covers 9 bases. V was clipped by 4 bases and J by 5 bases; unmatched bases: 11. The germline V gene has CDR1 LGHDT and CDR2 YNNKEL (reference sequence). The CDR3 is 16 residues long. Written as DNA, the CDR3 is TGTGCCAGCAGCCCCCTAGCGGGAAACGGTGGGGAGACCCAGTACTTC. Translating gives CASSPLAGNGGETQYF.

This clone was counted only a few times. The chain employs TRBV3-1 (or the pseudogene TRBV3-2) and TRBJ1-1; no reliable D call. The CDR3 loop spans 12 amino acids. Germline values: CDR1 LGHDT, CDR2 YNNKEL (reference sequence). V dropped 4 bases and J dropped 7 bases, with 10 bases sitting between them. For the CDR3, the DNA is TGTGCCAGCAGCCTTCAAACGAGTGAAGCTTTCTTT. It is translated as CASSLQTSEAFF.

The V call is TRBV30, the J call TRBJ2-6; the match to TRBD1 covers 8 bases. Germline V gene data show CDR1 as GTSNPN and CDR2 as SVGIG (reference sequence). The CDR3 sequence is 16 residues long. The V and J ends lost 7 bases and 1 base, in that order; junction bases with no gene match: 9. The CDR3: CASPGQGISGANVLTF. DNA of the CDR3: TGTGCCTCCCCAGGACAGGGTATATCTGGGGCCAACGTCCTGACTTTC.

V and J are TRBV12-3 or TRBV12-4 and TRBJ1-6; 9 bases agree with TRBD1. V was clipped by 8 bases and J by 10 bases; unmatched bases: 6. The CDR3 is made up of 13 amino acids. The CDR3 protein is CASHTGGKSPLHF. CDR3 nucleotides: TGTGCCAGCCACACAGGGGGCAAATCACCCCTCCACTTT.

This clone was picked up one time. The chain recombines TRBV4-1 with TRBJ2-5; 7 nucleotides line up with TRBD2. CDR3 length equals 17 residues. The junction had 12 bases not matched to a gene; V was cut back by 5 bases and J by 0 bases. Germline V lookup: CDR1 MGHRA, CDR2 YSYEKL. The CDR3 loop is CASSSHFGAGDQETQYF. The CDR3 DNA sequence: TGCGCCAGCAGCTCCCACTTTGGGGCGGGGGACCAAGAGACCCAGTACTTC.

The V call is TRBV5-1, the J call TRBJ2-3; 9 bases are a match to TRBD2. Trimming took 5 bases from V and 6 from J; bases not matched to a gene: 7. Germline lookup yields CDR1 SGHRS and CDR2 YFSETQ. This CDR3 has 14 amino acids. This chain's CDR3 is CASRIAGAWDTQYF. The CDR3 DNA is TGCGCCAGCAGGATAGCGGGGGCATGGGATACGCAGTATTTT.

The gene calls are TRBV29-1 and TRBJ1-1; 9 bases align to TRBD1. Per germline, CDR1 SQVTM and CDR2 ANQGSEA. Losses at the gene ends were 7 bases for V and 4 bases for J; bases not matched to a gene: 4. CDR3 length: 12 amino acids. The CDR3 here is CSAATGGTEAFF. As DNA, the CDR3 is TGCAGCGCCGCGACAGGGGGCACTGAAGCTTTCTTT.

CDR3 bases: TGTGCCAGCAGTTTGGCACAGGGGTGGGTAGAGACCCAGTACTTC. This gives the protein CASSLAQGWVETQYF. This rearrangement joins TRBV28 to TRBJ2-5, with 7 bases matching TRBD1. The CDR3 is 15 residues long. Germline trimming cut 3 bases from V and 4 bases from J; bases unmatched to any gene: 8. CDR1 and CDR2 from the germline V gene are MDHEN and SYDVKM. The entire variable domain, with the rest obtained from reference TRBV28 and TRBJ2-5, is as follows: DVKVTQSSRYLVKRTGEKVFLECVQDMDHENMFWYRQDPGLGLRLIYFSYDVKMKEKGDIPEGYSVSREKKERFSLILESASTNQTSMYLCASSLAQGWVETQYFGPGTRLLVL.